The clone carrying this T cell receptor (beta chain) was counted once. The source of the sample is a study of T cell responses to AZD1222 COVID-19 vaccine. Sequencing was performed with immunoSEQ multiplex PCR; in TCRdb, only in-frame clones are kept and a portion is missing. The top ten clones hold 3.1% of a sample with about 130,000 clones, 80% to 95% of them seen once. Per the germline V gene, CDR1 is MDHEN and CDR2 is SYDVKM. V lost 9 bases, J lost 1 base, and 7 bases stayed unmatched. The CDR3 covers 17 residues. The TCR comes from an adult in good health. Sample: peripheral blood, taken on day 0 of AZD1222 vaccination. This sequence joins TRBV28 and TRBJ2-2, with 14 bases aligning to TRBD2. CDR3 sequence reads: CASSGLAGVMNTGELFF. In DNA form, the CDR3 reads TGTGCCAGTTCGGGACTAGCGGGAGTTATGAACACCGGGGAGCTGTTTTTT.